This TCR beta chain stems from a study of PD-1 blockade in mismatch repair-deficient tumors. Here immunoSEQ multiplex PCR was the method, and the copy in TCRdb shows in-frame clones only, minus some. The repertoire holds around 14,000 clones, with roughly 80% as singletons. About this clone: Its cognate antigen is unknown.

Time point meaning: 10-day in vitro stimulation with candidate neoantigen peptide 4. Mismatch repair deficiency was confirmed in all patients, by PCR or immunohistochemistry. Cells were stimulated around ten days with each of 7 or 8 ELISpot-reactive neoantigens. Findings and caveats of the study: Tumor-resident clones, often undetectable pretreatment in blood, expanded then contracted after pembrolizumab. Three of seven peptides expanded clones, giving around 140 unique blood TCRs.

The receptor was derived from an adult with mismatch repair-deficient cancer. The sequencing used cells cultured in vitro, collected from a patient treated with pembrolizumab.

The CDR3 protein is CASSLVGGGDEQYF. The DNA of the CDR3 is TGTGCCAGCAGCTTAGTCGGCGGAGGGGACGAGCAGTACTTC. The chain links TRBV7-3 to TRBJ2-7; D possibly corresponds to TRBD2 (6 bases). The V and J ends lost 2 bases and 5 bases respectively, with 13 bases between them. This CDR3 spans 14 amino acids. Germline loops: CDR1 SGHTA, CDR2 FQGTGA.